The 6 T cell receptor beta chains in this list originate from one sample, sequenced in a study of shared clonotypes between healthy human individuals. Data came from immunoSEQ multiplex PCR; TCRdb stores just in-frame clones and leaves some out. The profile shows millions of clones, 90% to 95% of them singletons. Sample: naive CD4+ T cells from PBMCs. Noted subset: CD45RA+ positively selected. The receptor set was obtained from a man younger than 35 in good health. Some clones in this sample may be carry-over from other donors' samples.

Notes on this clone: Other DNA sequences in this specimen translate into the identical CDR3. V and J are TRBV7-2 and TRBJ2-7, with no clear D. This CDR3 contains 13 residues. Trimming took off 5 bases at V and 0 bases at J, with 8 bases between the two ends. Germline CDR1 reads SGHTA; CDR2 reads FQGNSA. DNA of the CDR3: TGTGCCAGCAGCCTCCGGGCCTCCTACGAGCAGTACTTC. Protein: CASSLRASYEQYF.

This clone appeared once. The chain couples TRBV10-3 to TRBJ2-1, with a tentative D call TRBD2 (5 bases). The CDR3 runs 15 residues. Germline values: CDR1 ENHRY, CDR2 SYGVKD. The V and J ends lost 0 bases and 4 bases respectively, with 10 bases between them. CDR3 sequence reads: CAISESGSDYNEQFF. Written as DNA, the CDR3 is TGTGCCATCAGTGAGTCTGGTAGCGATTACAATGAGCAGTTCTTC.

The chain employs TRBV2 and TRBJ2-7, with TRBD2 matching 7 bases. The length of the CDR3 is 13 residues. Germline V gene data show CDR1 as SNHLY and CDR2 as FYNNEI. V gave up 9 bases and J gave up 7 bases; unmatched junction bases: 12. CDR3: CARIRAGSSEQYF. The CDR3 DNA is TGTGCCAGGATCCGAGCGGGGTCCTCTGAGCAGTACTTC.

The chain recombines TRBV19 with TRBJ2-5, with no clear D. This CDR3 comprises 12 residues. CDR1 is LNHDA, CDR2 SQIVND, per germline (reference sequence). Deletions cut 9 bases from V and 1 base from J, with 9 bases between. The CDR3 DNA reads TGTGCCAGCGGGTTTCGCCAAGAGACCCAGTACTTC. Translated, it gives CASGFRQETQYF.

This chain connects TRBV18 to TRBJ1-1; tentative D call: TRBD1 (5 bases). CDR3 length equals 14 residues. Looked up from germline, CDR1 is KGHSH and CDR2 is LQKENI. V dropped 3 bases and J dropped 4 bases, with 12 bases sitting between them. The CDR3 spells CASSPQGIITEAFF. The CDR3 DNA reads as TGTGCCAGCTCACCCCAGGGTATTATCACTGAAGCTTTCTTT.

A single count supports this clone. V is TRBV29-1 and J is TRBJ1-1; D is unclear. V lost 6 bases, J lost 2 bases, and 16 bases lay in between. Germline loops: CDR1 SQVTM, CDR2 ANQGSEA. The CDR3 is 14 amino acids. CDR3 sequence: CSVVRPLENTEAFF. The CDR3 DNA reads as TGCAGCGTGGTACGACCTCTCGAAAACACTGAAGCTTTCTTT.